This T cell receptor beta chain was sequenced for a study of T-cell memory formation after mild COVID-19. Study details: TCR clusters were largely donor specific. Broader study findings: Clones contracting across day 15 to 85 had a balanced CD4/CD8 profile; later expanding clones leaned CD4+. Mainly in CM and EM were contracting CD4+ clones; CD8+ were in EMRA. Pre-infection memory showed some responding clones, and this suggested that cross-reactive memory joined.

TCRdb recomputed calls from the 5' RACE reads with MiXCR, one row per CDR3 protein. The repertoire holds approximately 400,000 distinct CDR3 sequences, with over 15% as singletons. This CDR3 has 15 amino acids. Germline loops: CDR1 SGHRS, CDR2 YFSETQ. The V gene end was trimmed by 3 bases and the J gene end by 2 bases; junction bases not matched to a gene: 4. This clonotype occurred many times. Its antigen is not known. The TCR originated in a man between 18 and 35 years old who had mild COVID-19 (a few samples of this study predate the infection). Cell type and time point are not known. Sequenced sample: PBMCs or a T cell subset sorted from them (not recorded which). The V gene is TRBV5-1, the J gene TRBJ2-2; 7 bases fit TRBD1. The DNA of the CDR3 is TGCGCCAGCAGCTCACAGGGGCCTAACACCGGGGAGCTGTTTTTT. It is translated as CASSSQGPNTGELFF.